A selection of T cell receptor beta chains follows, all from one sample in a study of blood T cell repertoires in COVID-19. Repertoires were generated with immunoSEQ multiplex PCR, while TCRdb's copy carries only in-frame clones and drops some. The table has roughly 320,000 clones, over 90% seen once. The material sequenced was PBMCs or T cells enriched from blood (not recorded which). The source is a woman aged 25-40 years who had been exposed to COVID-19. The CDR3 runs from the conserved cysteine through the conserved F or W. Each record gives: CDR3 length, clone size, V gene, J gene, D gene, CDR3 protein, CDR3 DNA. A D gene is named only where the DNA matches it firmly. Clone sizes are given selectively: once, few, many, or a class where the clone is expanded.

>14|.|TRBV5-1|TRBJ1-2|TRBD1
CASSLGTGVYGYTF
TGCGCCAGCAGCTTGGGGACAGGAGTCTATGGCTACACCTTC
>12|.|TRBV25-1|TRBJ1-1|.
CASSPWETEAFF
TGTGCCAGCAGTCCCTGGGAGACTGAAGCTTTCTTT
>15|.|TRBV6-5|TRBJ2-5|TRBD2
CASMSGGSIGETQYF
TGTGCCAGCATGTCGGGGGGATCCATTGGGGAGACCCAGTACTTC
>16|.|TRBV7-6|TRBJ2-7|TRBD2
CASSISGGAANGEQYF
TGTGCCAGCAGCATTAGCGGGGGGGCGGCCAACGGCGAGCAGTACTTC
>17|.|TRBV7-3|TRBJ1-1|TRBD1
CASSLMGQGASQAEAFF
TGTGCCAGCAGCTTAATGGGACAGGGGGCAAGTCAAGCTGAAGCTTTCTTT
>14|.|TRBV3-1/TRBV3-2|TRBJ2-7|TRBD1
CASSSTGGGYEQYF
TGTGCCAGCAGCTCGACAGGGGGCGGGTACGAGCAGTACTTC
>16|.|TRBV6-1|TRBJ1-2|TRBD1
CASSGEAGQGHYGYTF
TGTGCCAGCAGTGGGGAAGCGGGACAGGGTCACTATGGCTACACCTTC
>15|.|TRBV15|TRBJ1-5|.
CATSREGGGNQPQHF
TGTGCCACCAGCAGAGAGGGAGGAGGCAATCAGCCCCAGCATTTT
>15|once|TRBV18|TRBJ1-1|.
CASSPLAGLNTEAFF
TGTGCCAGCTCACCACTGGCAGGATTGAACACTGAAGCTTTCTTT
>14|once|TRBV5-1|TRBJ2-1|.
CASSLVAVTNEQFF
TGCGCCAGCAGCTTGGTGGCCGTAACCAATGAGCAGTTCTTC
>16|.|TRBV27|TRBJ1-1|TRBD1
CASNTYRDRRNTEAFF
TGTGCCAGCAACACTTACCGGGACAGGCGGAACACTGAAGCTTTCTTT
>14|once|TRBV15|TRBJ2-1|TRBD1
CATSARTGVYEQFF
TGTGCCACCAGCGCCCGGACAGGTGTCTATGAGCAGTTCTTC
>14|.|TRBV2|TRBJ1-4|TRBD1
CASSLGQGWEKLFF
TGTGCCAGCAGTTTGGGACAGGGCTGGGAAAAACTGTTTTTT
>16|.|TRBV3-1/TRBV3-2|TRBJ1-2|TRBD1
CASSQDLLQQGSGYTF
TGTGCCAGCAGCCAAGATCTCTTACAACAGGGGAGTGGCTACACCTTC
>18|.|TRBV5-1|TRBJ1-3|TRBD1
CASSLAGPGQGAGNTIYF
TGCGCCAGCAGCTTGGCAGGGCCGGGACAGGGCGCTGGAAACACCATATATTTT
>15|.|TRBV6-5|TRBJ1-6|TRBD1
CASSYGGQGDSPLHF
TGTGCCAGCAGTTACGGGGGGCAGGGGGATTCACCCCTCCACTTT
>15|.|TRBV28|TRBJ1-6|.
CASSLIAGGNSPLHF
TGTGCCAGCAGTTTAATTGCGGGGGGTAATTCACCCCTCCACTTT
>12|once|TRBV5-4|TRBJ2-5|.
CASKRGQETQYF
TGTGCCAGCAAAAGGGGCCAAGAGACCCAGTACTTC
>13|.|TRBV19|TRBJ1-1|.
CASSMGGNTEAFF
TGTGCCAGTAGTATGGGAGGGAACACTGAAGCTTTCTTT
>13|.|TRBV19|TRBJ1-5|.
CASSGGAGQPQHF
TGTGCCTCATCCGGGGGGGCGGGTCAGCCCCAGCATTTT
>15|.|TRBV5-4|TRBJ2-7|TRBD1
CASSGGQGGNYEQYF
TGTGCCAGCAGCGGGGGACAGGGAGGGAACTACGAGCAGTACTTC
>15|.|TRBV4-2|TRBJ2-1|.
CASSQGHYPGNEQFF
TGTGCCAGCAGCCAAGGACACTACCCGGGGAATGAGCAGTTCTTC
>14|.|TRBV5-6|TRBJ1-2|.
CASSLVTRDYGYTF
TGTGCCAGCAGTCTCGTTACGAGAGACTATGGCTACACCTTC
>15|.|TRBV5-4|TRBJ2-7|TRBD1
CASSLRNRGSYEQYF
TGTGCCAGCAGCCTTAGGAACAGGGGGTCCTACGAGCAGTACTTC
>18|.|TRBV3-1/TRBV3-2|TRBJ2-3|TRBD1
CASSQVFYRDRGVDTQYF
TGTGCCAGCAGCCAAGTCTTTTATCGGGACAGGGGGGTAGATACGCAGTATTTT
>13|.|TRBV18|TRBJ1-3|.
CASSPTPGNTIYF
TGTGCCAGCTCACCCACTCCTGGAAACACCATATATTTT
>15|.|TRBV19|TRBJ1-5|.
CASMRDKSRGQPQHF
TGTGCCAGTATGAGGGACAAATCACGGGGTCAGCCCCAGCATTTT
>14|.|TRBV9|TRBJ2-7|.
CASSVDGRSYEQYF
TGTGCCAGCAGCGTAGATGGCCGCTCCTACGAGCAGTACTTC
>12|.|TRBV23-1|TRBJ2-7|.
CAIPDLSYEQYF
TGCGCCATCCCCGACTTGTCCTACGAGCAGTACTTC
>15|.|TRBV19|TRBJ2-7|TRBD1
CASSPSGGPLYEQYF
TGTGCCAGTAGTCCCTCAGGGGGACCACTCTACGAGCAGTACTTC
>17|.|TRBV27|TRBJ2-7|TRBD1
CASSLSGQGANPYEQYF
TGTGCCAGCAGTTTATCCGGACAGGGGGCGAATCCCTACGAGCAGTACTTC
>14|.|TRBV19|TRBJ1-2|TRBD1
CASSTGTGVYGYTF
TGTGCCAGTAGTACCGGGACAGGGGTTTATGGCTACACCTTC
>14|.|TRBV25-1|TRBJ2-1|TRBD2
CASSVAGGYNEQFF
TGTGCCAGCAGTGTGGCGGGGGGCTACAATGAGCAGTTCTTC
>14|.|TRBV6-8|TRBJ1-2|TRBD1
CASRIRQGRHGYTF
TGTGCCAGCAGAATACGACAGGGCAGGCATGGCTACACCTTC
>17|.|TRBV10-3|TRBJ2-2|.
CAISDPLGPSNTGELFF
TGTGCCATCAGTGACCCCTTGGGGCCTTCGAACACCGGGGAGCTGTTTTTT
>16|.|TRBV7-6|TRBJ2-2|TRBD2
CASSSTSGGYTGELFF
TGTGCCAGCAGCTCAACTAGCGGGGGCTACACCGGGGAGCTGTTTTTT
>14|.|TRBV5-1|TRBJ1-2|.
CASSLDGVYYGYTF
TGCGCCAGCAGCCTTGACGGAGTATACTATGGCTACACCTTC
>17|.|TRBV19|TRBJ1-1|.
CASSIETVSRTNAEAFF
TGTGCCAGTAGTATAGAGACCGTATCCCGCACTAACGCTGAAGCTTTCTTT
>13|.|TRBV19|TRBJ2-2|TRBD1
CASSIDLTGVLFF
TGTGCCAGTAGTATAGATTTGACAGGGGTGCTGTTTTTT
>15|.|TRBV5-6|TRBJ1-2|.
CASTSWPGGALYYTF
TGTGCCAGCACCTCATGGCCCGGGGGGGCTCTCTACTACACCTTC
>15|.|TRBV9|TRBJ2-5|TRBD1
CASSLRQGLAETQYF
TGTGCCAGCAGCTTGAGACAGGGGTTAGCAGAGACCCAGTACTTC
>14|.|TRBV6-2/TRBV6-3|TRBJ2-3|.
CASSYSDYTDTQYF
TGTGCCAGCAGTTATTCGGACTACACAGATACGCAGTATTTT
>14|.|TRBV7-9|TRBJ1-4|TRBD1
CASSLGDSNEKLFF
TGTGCCAGCAGCTTAGGGGACAGTAATGAAAAACTGTTTTTT
>16|.|TRBV21-1|TRBJ2-2|.
CASSIRPDRGTGELFF
TGTGCCAGCAGCATCAGGCCAGACAGGGGCACCGGGGAGCTGTTTTTT
>15|.|TRBV3-1/TRBV3-2|TRBJ2-3|.
CASSQDFGQTDTQYF
TGTGCCAGCAGCCAAGACTTCGGACAGACAGATACGCAGTATTTT
>15|.|TRBV7-8|TRBJ2-5|TRBD1
CASSLTGNPLETQYF
TGTGCCAGCAGCTTGACAGGGAACCCGTTGGAGACCCAGTACTTC
>14|once|TRBV7-2|TRBJ1-2|.
CASSLNRGSYGYTF
TGTGCCAGCAGCTTAAATCGGGGTAGCTATGGCTACACCTTC
>15|.|TRBV5-6|TRBJ2-7|.
CASSFRGGPTYEQYF
TGTGCCAGCAGCTTTAGGGGAGGCCCAACCTACGAGCAGTACTTC
>16|.|TRBV5-1|TRBJ2-5|TRBD2
CASSLGLAGVGETQYF
TGCGCCAGCAGCTTGGGACTAGCGGGGGTGGGAGAGACCCAGTACTTC
>15|once|TRBV7-3|TRBJ2-5|.
CASSHAGTAGETQYF
TGTGCCAGCAGCCATGCCGGGACTGCCGGAGAGACCCAGTACTTC
>18|.|TRBV9|TRBJ2-1|.
CASSAPSWGGSKRNEQFF
TGTGCCAGCAGCGCCCCATCATGGGGGGGCAGTAAACGGAATGAGCAGTTCTTC
>12|.|TRBV6-5|TRBJ2-7|.
CAVRDTLFGPYF
TGTGCCGTCCGGGACACCCTTTTCGGTCCGTACTTC
>11|.|TRBV20-1|TRBJ1-3|.
CSARLEDTIYF
TGCAGTGCTCGTTTAGAAGACACCATATATTTT
>13|.|TRBV7-9|TRBJ2-7|TRBD2
CASSPSGTRLQYF
TGTGCCAGCAGCCCGTCCGGGACTAGACTGCAGTACTTC